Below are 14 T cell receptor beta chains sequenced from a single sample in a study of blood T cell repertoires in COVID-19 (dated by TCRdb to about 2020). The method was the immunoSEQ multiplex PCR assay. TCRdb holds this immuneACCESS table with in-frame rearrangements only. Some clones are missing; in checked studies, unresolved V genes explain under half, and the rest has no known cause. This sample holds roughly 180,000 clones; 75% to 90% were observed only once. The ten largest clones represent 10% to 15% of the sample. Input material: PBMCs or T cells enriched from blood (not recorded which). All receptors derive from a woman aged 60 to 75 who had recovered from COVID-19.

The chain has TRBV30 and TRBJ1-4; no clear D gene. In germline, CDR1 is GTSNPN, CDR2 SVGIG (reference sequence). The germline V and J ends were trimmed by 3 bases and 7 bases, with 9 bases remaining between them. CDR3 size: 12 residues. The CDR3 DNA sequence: TGTGCCTGGAGCGAGAGTCCTGAAAAACTGTTTTTT. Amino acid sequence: CAWSESPEKLFF.

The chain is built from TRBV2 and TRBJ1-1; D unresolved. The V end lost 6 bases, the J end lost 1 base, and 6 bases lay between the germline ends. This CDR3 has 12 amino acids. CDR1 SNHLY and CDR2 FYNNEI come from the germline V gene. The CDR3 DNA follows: TGTGCCAGCAGGGAGGGGAACACTGAAGCTTTCTTT. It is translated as CASREGNTEAFF. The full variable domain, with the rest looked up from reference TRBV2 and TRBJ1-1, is EPEVTQTPSHQVTQMGQEVILRCVPISNHLYFYWYRQILGQKVEFLVSFYNNEISEKSEIFDDQFSVERPDGSNFTLKIRSTKLEDSAMYFCASREGNTEAFFGQGTRLTVV.

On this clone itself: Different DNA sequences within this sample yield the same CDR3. The CDR3 DNA sequence: TGTGCCAGCAGCTTTGGACAGGGGAACACTGAAGCTTTCTTT. Translating it yields CASSFGQGNTEAFF. The chain recombines TRBV7-9 with TRBJ1-1, with 8 bases fitting TRBD1. The V segment lost 3 bases and the J segment 1 base; nucleotides outside the gene matches: 1. The germline CDR1 and CDR2 sequences are SEHNR and FQNEAQ (reference sequence). This CDR3 has 14 residues.

The CDR3, as DNA: TGTGCCAGCAGGTCGATGGTTCGGGGGGCCCTAGAGACCCAGTACTTC. This encodes CASRSMVRGALETQYF. The chain combines TRBV28 with TRBJ2-5, with D maybe TRBD2 (7 bases). CDR1 MDHEN and CDR2 SYDVKM come from the germline V gene. The CDR3 is 16 amino acids. Trimming took 6 bases from V and 4 from J, leaving 21 bases between them.

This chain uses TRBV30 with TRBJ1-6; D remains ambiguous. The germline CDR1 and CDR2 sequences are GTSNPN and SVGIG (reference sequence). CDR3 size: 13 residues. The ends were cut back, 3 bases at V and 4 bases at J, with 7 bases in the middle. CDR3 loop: CAWSGMYNSPLHF. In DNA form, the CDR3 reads TGTGCCTGGAGCGGGATGTATAATTCACCCCTCCACTTT.

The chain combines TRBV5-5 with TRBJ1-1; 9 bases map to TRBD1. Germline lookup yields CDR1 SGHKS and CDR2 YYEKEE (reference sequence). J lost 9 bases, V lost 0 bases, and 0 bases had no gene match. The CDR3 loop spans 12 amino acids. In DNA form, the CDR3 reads TGTGCCAGCAGCTTGGACAGGGGGCAAGCTTTCTTT. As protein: CASSLDRGQAFF.

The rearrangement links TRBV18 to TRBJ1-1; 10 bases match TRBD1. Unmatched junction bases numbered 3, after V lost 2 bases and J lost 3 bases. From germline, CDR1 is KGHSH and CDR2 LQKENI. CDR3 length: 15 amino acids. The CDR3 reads CASSPIGTGDTEAFF. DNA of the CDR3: TGTGCCAGCTCACCAATTGGGACAGGGGACACTGAAGCTTTCTTT. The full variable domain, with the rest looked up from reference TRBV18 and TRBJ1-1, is NAGVMQNPRHLVRRRGQEARLRCSPMKGHSHVYWYRQLPEEGLKFMVYLQKENIIDESGMPKERFSAEFPKEGPSILRIQQVVRGDSAAYFCASSPIGTGDTEAFFGQGTRLTVV.

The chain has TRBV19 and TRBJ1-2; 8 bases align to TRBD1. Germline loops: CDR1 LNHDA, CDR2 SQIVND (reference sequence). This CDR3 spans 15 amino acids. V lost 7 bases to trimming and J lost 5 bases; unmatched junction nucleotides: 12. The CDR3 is CASTSPFQGAYGYTF. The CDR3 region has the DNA TGTGCCAGTACCTCCCCGTTCCAGGGGGCGTATGGCTACACCTTC.

The CDR3 nucleotides read TGTGCCAGTTGCGGTTATGGAGCAACTAATGAAAAACTGTTTTTT. It translates to CASCGYGATNEKLFF. The chain links TRBV19 to TRBJ1-4; D is ambiguous. The CDR3 totals 15 residues. Trimming removed 8 bases from V and 0 bases from J, with 13 bases in between. Germline loops: CDR1 LNHDA, CDR2 SQIVND (reference sequence).

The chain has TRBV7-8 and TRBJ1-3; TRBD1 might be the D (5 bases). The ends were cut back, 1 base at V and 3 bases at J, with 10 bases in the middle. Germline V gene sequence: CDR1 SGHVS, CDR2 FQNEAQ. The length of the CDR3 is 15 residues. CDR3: CASSLGGGRGNTIYF. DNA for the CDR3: TGTGCCAGCAGCTTAGGGGGCGGTCGTGGAAACACCATATATTTT.

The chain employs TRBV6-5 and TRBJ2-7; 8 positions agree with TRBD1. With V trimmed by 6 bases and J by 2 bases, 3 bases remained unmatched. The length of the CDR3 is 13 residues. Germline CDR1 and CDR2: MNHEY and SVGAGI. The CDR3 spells CASSRDRTYEQYF. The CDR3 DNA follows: TGTGCCAGCAGCCGGGACAGGACCTACGAGCAGTACTTC.

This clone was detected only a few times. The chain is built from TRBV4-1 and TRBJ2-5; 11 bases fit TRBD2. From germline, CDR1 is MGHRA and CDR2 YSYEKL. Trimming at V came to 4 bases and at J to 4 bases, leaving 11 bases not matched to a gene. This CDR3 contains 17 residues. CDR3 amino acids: CASSRGFSGGAGETQYF. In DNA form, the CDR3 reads TGCGCCAGCAGCCGCGGATTTAGCGGGGGGGCAGGAGAGACCCAGTACTTC.

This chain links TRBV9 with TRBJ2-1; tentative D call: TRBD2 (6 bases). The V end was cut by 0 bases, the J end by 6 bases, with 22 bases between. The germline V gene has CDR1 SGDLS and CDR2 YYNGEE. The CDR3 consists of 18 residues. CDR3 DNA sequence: TGTGCCAGCAGCGTAGGGGGCAGTGGGCGGGAAGCTTTCAATGAGCAGTTCTTC. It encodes CASSVGGSGREAFNEQFF.

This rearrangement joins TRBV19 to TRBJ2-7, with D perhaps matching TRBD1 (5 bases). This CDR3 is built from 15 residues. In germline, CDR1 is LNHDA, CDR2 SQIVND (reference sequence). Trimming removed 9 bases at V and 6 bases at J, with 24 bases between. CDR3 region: CASSMTALGVSEQYF. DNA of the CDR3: TGTGCCAGCTCCATGACGGCCCTAGGGGTTTCCGAGCAGTACTTC.